The 20 T cell receptor beta chains below were found in one sample sequenced in a study of cytomegalovirus exposure and HLA in healthy donors. Researchers ran the PCR with 60 Vbeta and 13 Jbeta primers. Clones were sequenced by immunoSEQ multiplex PCR, and TCRdb holds only the in-frame ones, with some missing. Of approximately 71,000 clones listed, approximately 75% are singletons. The sequenced sample was PBMCs. The receptors were sampled from a woman in her 40s in good health and CMV-seropositive.

This clone was picked up a small number of times. This chain uses TRBV6-5 with TRBJ2-7, with D possibly TRBD2 on 6 matching bases. In germline, CDR1 is MNHEY, CDR2 SVGAGI. The V and J ends lost 11 bases and 2 bases respectively, with 16 bases between them. The CDR3 is 13 residues long. CDR3 sequence: CAGGRTGAYEQYF. The CDR3 DNA reads as TGTGCCGGGGGAAGGACGGGAGCCTACGAGCAGTACTTC.

The chain has TRBV19 and TRBJ2-5; perhaps TRBD1 as D (6 bases). CDR3 length equals 14 residues. V was clipped by 8 bases and J by 4 bases, with 17 bases between them. Germline values: CDR1 LNHDA, CDR2 SQIVND (reference sequence). The CDR3 bases are TGTGCCAGTCAGGGGACCACCCCGAGAGAGACCCAGTACTTC. It codes for CASQGTTPRETQYF.

This chain uses TRBV5-1 with TRBJ2-7, with 11 bases aligning to TRBD1. CDR3 length: 14 residues. Germline V CDR1 and CDR2: SGHRS, YFSETQ. V lost 0 bases and J lost 5; bases outside the gene matches: 1. The CDR3 DNA reads TGCGCCAGCAGCTTGGGGACAGGGGGCGACGAGCAGTACTTC. Its protein product is CASSLGTGGDEQYF.

This clone was counted only a few times. The chain links TRBV15 to TRBJ2-7, with D maybe TRBD1 (7 bases). The CDR3 runs to 16 residues. V was shortened by 5 bases and J by 3 bases, with 20 bases between the two germline ends. Per germline, CDR1 LNHNV and CDR2 YYDKDF (reference sequence). The CDR3 DNA is TGTGCCACCAGCCCCCGACAGGGAGGATTTCTCTACGAGCAGTACTTC. It encodes CATSPRQGGFLYEQYF.

This rearrangement joins TRBV10-3 to TRBJ2-7, with a tentative D call TRBD2 (5 bases). Per the germline V gene, CDR1 is ENHRY and CDR2 is SYGVKD. This CDR3 region has 15 residues. The V end was cut by 6 bases, the J end by 0 bases, with 15 bases between. Here the CDR3 DNA reads TGTGCCATCAGCGGAGGAACTTTAATCTCCTACGAGCAGTACTTC. It specifies CAISGGTLISYEQYF.

V and J are TRBV7-6 and TRBJ1-4, with TRBD1 matching 8 bases. The V gene end was trimmed by 8 bases and the J gene end by 7 bases; junction bases not matched to a gene: 9. Germline CDR1 is SGHVS and CDR2 is FNYEAQ. This CDR3 spans 14 amino acids. The CDR3, as DNA: TGTGCCAGCCGCTCCAGGGGGCGTTTTGAAAAACTGTTTTTT. Its protein is CASRSRGRFEKLFF.

The genes are TRBV6-1 and TRBJ2-2, with 9 bases that match TRBD2. With 4 bases clipped from V and 6 bases from J, the junction kept 3 bases outside the gene matches. The CDR3 covers 14 residues. The germline CDR1 and CDR2 sequences are MNHNS and SASEGT. DNA of the CDR3: TGTGCCAGCAGTGTAGCGGGGGAGGCCGGGGAGCTGTTTTTT. Its translation: CASSVAGEAGELFF.

The chain employs TRBV5-1 and TRBJ2-5, with 10 nucleotides matching TRBD2. In germline, CDR1 is SGHRS, CDR2 YFSETQ. CDR3 size: 17 residues. J lost 7 bases, V lost 0 bases, and 12 bases had no gene match. For the CDR3, the DNA is TGCGCCAGCAGCTTGGGACTAGCGGGTACTCCTTTAGGGACCCAGTACTTC. This codes for CASSLGLAGTPLGTQYF.

The chain has TRBV6-5 and TRBJ2-7, with 7 bases aligning to TRBD1. Germline V lookup: CDR1 MNHEY, CDR2 SVGAGI. The CDR3 contains 13 residues. V shed 7 bases, J shed 6 bases, and the junction held 9 bases outside the gene matches. The chain's CDR3 is CASTRTGVAEQYF. The CDR3 DNA sequence: TGTGCCAGCACTCGAACAGGGGTGGCCGAGCAGTACTTC.

CDR3 nucleotides: TGTGCCAGCAGTGACACCCAGGGGTCCGGAAACACCATATATTTT. As protein: CASSDTQGSGNTIYF. V usage is TRBV25-1 and J usage is TRBJ1-3; maybe TRBD1 (6 bases). CDR1 and CDR2 from the germline V gene are MGHDK and SYGVNS. The V gene lost 3 bases and the J gene lost 4 bases, with 13 bases spanning the gap. The CDR3 runs 15 residues.

The chain carries TRBV9 and TRBJ1-6; D may be TRBD1 (5 bases). Germline V gives CDR1 SGDLS, CDR2 YYNGEE. V was cut by 3 bases and J by 0 bases, with 7 bases left in between. This CDR3 is built from 15 residues. The CDR3 region has the DNA TGTGCCAGCAGCGAACAGGTCTCCTATAATTCACCCCTCCACTTT. Amino acids: CASSEQVSYNSPLHF.

CDR3 in DNA: TGCGCCAGCAGCTTGGCAGGGGCGGCTAATGAAAAACTGTTTTTT. The encoded protein is CASSLAGAANEKLFF. The chain couples TRBV5-1 to TRBJ1-4; D is possibly TRBD1 (6 bases). The V gene's germline CDR1 is SGHRS and CDR2 YFSETQ. This CDR3 is 15 amino acids long. V was trimmed by 0 bases and J by 3 bases, leaving 9 bases between them. Filled out from reference TRBV5-1 and TRBJ1-4, the complete variable domain reads KAGVTQTPRYLIKTRGQQVTLSCSPISGHRSVSWYQQTPGQGLQFLFEYFSETQRNKGNFPGRFSGRQFSNSRSEMNVSTLELGDSALYLCASSLAGAANEKLFFGSGTQLSVL.

The V gene is TRBV6-1, the J gene TRBJ2-5; 7 nucleotides agree with TRBD2. The CDR3 covers 13 residues. The trim removed 11 bases at V and 3 bases at J, leaving 9 bases unmatched. The germline CDR1 and CDR2 sequences are MNHNS and SASEGT. CDR3 residues: CAGDWGGEETQYF. The DNA of the CDR3 is TGTGCCGGAGATTGGGGGGGGGAAGAGACCCAGTACTTC.

This chain connects TRBV7-9 to TRBJ1-1; D gene ambiguous. The CDR3 is made up of 12 amino acids. The germline V gene has CDR1 SEHNR and CDR2 FQNEAQ (reference sequence). V lost 4 bases to trimming and J lost 8 bases, with 11 bases between them. CDR3 coding DNA: TGTGCCAGCAGCTCCAGGCCGGTAGAAGCTTTCTTT. It is translated as CASSSRPVEAFF.

This chain uses TRBV5-1 with TRBJ1-3; 10 bases are a match to TRBD1. Germline CDR1 is SGHRS and CDR2 is YFSETQ. CDR3 length equals 17 residues. Trimming took 4 bases from V and 2 from J; bases not matched to a gene: 9. CDR3 region: CASSPGDRGFTGNTIYF. The CDR3 nucleotides read TGCGCCAGCAGCCCAGGGGACAGGGGATTCACTGGAAACACCATATATTTT.

The V call is TRBV9, the J call TRBJ1-1; 7 nucleotides match TRBD1. Germline values: CDR1 SGDLS, CDR2 YYNGEE. The trim removed 0 bases at V and 3 bases at J, leaving 2 bases unmatched. CDR3 length: 14 residues. The CDR3 DNA is TGTGCCAGCAGCGTAGATGGGACAGACACTGAAGCTTTCTTT. Translating gives CASSVDGTDTEAFF. The entire variable domain, with the rest obtained from reference TRBV9 and TRBJ1-1, is as follows: DSGVTQTPKHLITATGQRVTLRCSPRSGDLSVYWYQQSLDQGLQFLIQYYNGEERAKGNILERFSAQQFPDLHSELNLSSLELGDSALYFCASSVDGTDTEAFFGQGTRLTVV.

V usage is TRBV5-1 and J usage is TRBJ2-7, with TRBD2 matching 9 bases. The CDR3 sequence is 15 residues long. The junction had 3 bases not matched to a gene; V was cut back by 2 bases and J by 0 bases. CDR1 SGHRS and CDR2 YFSETQ come from the germline V gene. CDR3 nucleotide sequence: TGCGCCAGCAGCTTTAGCGGGGGCGTCTCCTACGAGCAGTACTTC. This encodes CASSFSGGVSYEQYF.

The chain carries TRBV28 and TRBJ2-3, with D possibly TRBD1 on 5 matching bases. Germline CDR1 reads MDHEN; CDR2 reads SYDVKM. CDR3 length: 14 amino acids. The V end was cut by 3 bases, the J end by 1 base, with 8 bases between. CDR3 region: CASSFLQGTDTQYF. DNA for the CDR3: TGTGCCAGCAGTTTTTTACAGGGCACAGATACGCAGTATTTT. The full variable domain, completed using reference TRBV28 and TRBJ2-3, is DVKVTQSSRYLVKRTGEKVFLECVQDMDHENMFWYRQDPGLGLRLIYFSYDVKMKEKGDIPEGYSVSREKKERFSLILESASTNQTSMYLCASSFLQGTDTQYFGPGTRLTVL.

The chain carries TRBV5-1 and TRBJ1-2, with a possible D match to TRBD1 (5 bases). Trimming removed 5 bases from V and 4 bases from J, with 18 bases in between. Per germline, CDR1 SGHRS and CDR2 YFSETQ. The CDR3 consists of 15 residues. The CDR3 DNA follows: TGCGCCAGCAGGGAAACAGGCGACGTCCTCTATGGCTACACCTTC. Protein product: CASRETGDVLYGYTF.

CDR3 residues: CARSLYRDRGNSPLHF. The DNA for the CDR3 is TGTGCCAGAAGCTTGTATCGGGACAGGGGTAATTCACCCCTCCACTTT. The chain employs TRBV5-3 and TRBJ1-6; 10 bases line up with TRBD1. TRBV5-3 is an open reading frame, and its role is uncertain. The V gene end was trimmed by 1 base and the J gene end by 6 bases; junction bases not matched to a gene: 4. This CDR3 is built from 16 residues.